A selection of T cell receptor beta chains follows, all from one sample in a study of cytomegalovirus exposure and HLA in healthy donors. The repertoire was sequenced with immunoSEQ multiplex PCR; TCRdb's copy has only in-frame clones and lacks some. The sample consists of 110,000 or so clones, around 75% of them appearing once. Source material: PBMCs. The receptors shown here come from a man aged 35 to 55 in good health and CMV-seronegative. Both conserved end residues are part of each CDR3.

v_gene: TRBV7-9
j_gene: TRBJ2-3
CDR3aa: CASSQGSEGTDTQYF

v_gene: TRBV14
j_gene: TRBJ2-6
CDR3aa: CASSQGTGYGANVLTF

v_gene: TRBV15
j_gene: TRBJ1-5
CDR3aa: CATSRKGQGSIGNQPQHF

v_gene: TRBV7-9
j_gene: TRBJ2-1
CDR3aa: CSSSLALSSGGNEQFF

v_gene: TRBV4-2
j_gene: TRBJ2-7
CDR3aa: CASSQATGDEQYF

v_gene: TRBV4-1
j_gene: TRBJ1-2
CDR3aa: CASSPTGGAPDYGYTF

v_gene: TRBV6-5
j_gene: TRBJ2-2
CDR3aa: CASSYSRIGELFF

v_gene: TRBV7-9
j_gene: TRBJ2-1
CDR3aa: CASSVYQQFQHNEQFF

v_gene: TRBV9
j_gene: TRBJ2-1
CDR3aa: CASSPPGTESYNEQFF

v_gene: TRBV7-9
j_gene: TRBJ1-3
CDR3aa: CASSPQRGQSLISGNTIYF

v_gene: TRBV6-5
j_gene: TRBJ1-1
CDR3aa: CASRPRRLNTEAFF

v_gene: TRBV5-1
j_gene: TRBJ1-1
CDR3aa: CASRFGTLDTEAFF

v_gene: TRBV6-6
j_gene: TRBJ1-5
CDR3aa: CASTPGRDQPQHF

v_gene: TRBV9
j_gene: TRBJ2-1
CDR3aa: CASSAGTSGYNEQFF

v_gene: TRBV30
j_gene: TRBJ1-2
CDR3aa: CACRENYGYTF

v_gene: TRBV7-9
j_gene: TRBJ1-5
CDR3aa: CSSSFGGINQPQHF

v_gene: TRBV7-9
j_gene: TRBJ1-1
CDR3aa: CASSFGGGNTEAFF

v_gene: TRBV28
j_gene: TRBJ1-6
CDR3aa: CASGDSHSYNSPLHF

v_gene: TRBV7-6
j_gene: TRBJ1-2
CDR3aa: CASSLPTDYGYTF

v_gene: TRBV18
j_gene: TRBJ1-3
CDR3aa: CASSPRDMGGNTIYF

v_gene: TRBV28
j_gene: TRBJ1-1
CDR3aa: CASSPSDRDGTEAFF

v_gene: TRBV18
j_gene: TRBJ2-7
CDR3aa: CASSSTATYEQYF

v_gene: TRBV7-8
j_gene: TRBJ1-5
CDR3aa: CASSADRNQPQHF

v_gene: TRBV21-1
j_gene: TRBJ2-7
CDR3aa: CASSKAQGLYEQYF

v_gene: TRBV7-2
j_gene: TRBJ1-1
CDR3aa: CASSLIGGTEAFF

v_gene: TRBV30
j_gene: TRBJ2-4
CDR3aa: CAWSAGGANIQYF

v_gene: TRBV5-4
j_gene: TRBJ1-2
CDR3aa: CASRNLDRLYYGYTF

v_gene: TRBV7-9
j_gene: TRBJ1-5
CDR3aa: CSSSRDRSHQPQHF

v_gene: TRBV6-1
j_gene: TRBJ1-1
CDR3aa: CASTPWGGNTEAFF

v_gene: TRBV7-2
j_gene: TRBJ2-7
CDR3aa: CASSFAQGDYEQYF

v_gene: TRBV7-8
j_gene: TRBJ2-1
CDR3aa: CASSSRGRGSSYNEQFF

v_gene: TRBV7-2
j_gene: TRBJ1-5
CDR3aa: CASRLPGDQPQHF

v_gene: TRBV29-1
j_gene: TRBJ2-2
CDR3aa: CSAERVGTNTGELFF

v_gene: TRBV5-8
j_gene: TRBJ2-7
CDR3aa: CASSFEAGRLFDEQYF

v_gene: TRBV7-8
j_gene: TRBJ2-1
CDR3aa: CASSFIRGIRYNEQFF

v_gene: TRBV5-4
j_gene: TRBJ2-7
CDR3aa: CASSSLSLTYEQYF

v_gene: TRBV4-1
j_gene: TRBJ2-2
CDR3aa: CASSPLAGGPGELFF

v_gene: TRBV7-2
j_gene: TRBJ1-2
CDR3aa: CASSLGLRGYTF

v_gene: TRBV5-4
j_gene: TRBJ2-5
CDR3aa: CASNRGAQGSQETQYF

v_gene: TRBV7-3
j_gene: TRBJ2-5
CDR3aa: CASSIGTSGLQTQYF

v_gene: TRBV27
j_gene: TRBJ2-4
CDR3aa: CASSFLGSGAKNIQYF

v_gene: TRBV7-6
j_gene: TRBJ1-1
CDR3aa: CASSLQMDTEAFF

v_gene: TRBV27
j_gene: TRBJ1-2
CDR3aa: CASSVLGSLGYGYTF

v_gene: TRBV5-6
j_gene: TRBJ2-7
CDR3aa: CASSPGTAYEQYF